Shown below are 26 T cell receptor beta chains from a single sample sequenced in a study of control samples from healthy donors and cancer patients. TCRdb keeps only in-frame clones here, not all; method: immunoSEQ multiplex PCR. Of 200,000 to 250,000 clones listed, 85% to 95% are singletons. The sequencing sample was made of blood. Receptor source: a middle-aged man in good health.

The genes are TRBV13 and TRBJ1-6; D is undetermined. V lost 7 bases and J lost 6, with 13 bases in between. The germline V gene encodes CDR1 PRHDT and CDR2 FYEKMQ (reference sequence). This CDR3 contains 14 residues. CDR3 loop: CASTFSSSNSPLHF. For the CDR3, the DNA is TGTGCCAGCACCTTTAGCAGTTCTAATTCACCCCTCCACTTT.

This chain uses TRBV19 with TRBJ2-5, with 8 positions matching TRBD1. Germline V lookup: CDR1 LNHDA, CDR2 SQIVND (reference sequence). J was trimmed by 5 bases and V by 6 bases; bases with no gene match: 8. The CDR3 sequence is 14 residues long. The chain's CDR3 is CASSRKWDRETQYF. Written as DNA, the CDR3 is TGTGCCAGTAGCCGAAAGTGGGACAGGGAGACCCAGTACTTC.

J is TRBJ2-6 and V is TRBV6-2 or TRBV6-3; no clear D. CDR3 size: 20 residues. The V and J ends lost 5 bases and 0 bases respectively, with 23 bases between them. CDR1 is MNHEY, CDR2 SVGEGT, per germline. The CDR3 nucleotides read TGTGCCAGCAGTCCCATCCTCGTACAGATTACCTCCTCTGGGGCCAACGTCCTGACTTTC. This sequence encodes CASSPILVQITSSGANVLTF.

CDR3 DNA sequence: TGCGCCAGCAGTGAGTCTGGGGGGACAGCTACCCTCCACTTT. Amino acids: CASSESGGTATLHF. The chain couples TRBV10-1 to TRBJ1-6, with 7 bases fitting TRBD1. CDR1 WNHNN and CDR2 SYGVQD come from the germline V gene (reference sequence). The CDR3 runs 14 residues. Germline trimming cut 0 bases from V and 14 bases from J; bases unmatched to any gene: 7.

The gene calls are TRBV6-5 and TRBJ2-7; 8 positions agree with TRBD1. This CDR3 is built from 14 residues. Trimming took 4 bases from V and 4 from J; bases not matched to a gene: 6. Germline CDR1 is MNHEY and CDR2 is SVGAGI. CDR3 in amino acids: CASSSLQGVYEQYF. The CDR3 coding sequence is TGTGCCAGCAGTTCATTACAGGGGGTTTACGAGCAGTACTTC.

The rearrangement uses TRBV28 and TRBJ1-5; a weak D match, TRBD1 (5 bases). The CDR3 spans 14 residues. The germline V gene encodes CDR1 MDHEN and CDR2 SYDVKM. Trimming left V 6 bases short and J 5 bases short, with 14 bases between. CDR3 residues: CASRFLEGDQPQHF. For the CDR3, the DNA is TGTGCCAGCAGATTTTTGGAAGGGGATCAGCCCCAGCATTTT.

The rearrangement uses TRBV6-5 and TRBJ2-7; TRBD1 or TRBD2 may be the D gene (6 bases each). V was shortened by 2 bases and J by 3 bases, with 14 bases between the two germline ends. CDR3 length: 15 amino acids. Per the germline V gene, CDR1 is MNHEY and CDR2 is SVGAGI. In DNA, the CDR3 is TGTGCCAGCAGTTACCAGGCAGGGGAGGTCTACGAGCAGTACTTC. Translating it yields CASSYQAGEVYEQYF.

The chain is built from TRBV27 and TRBJ1-5, with 10 bases that match TRBD1. This CDR3 has 15 residues. The germline V gene has CDR1 MNHEY and CDR2 SMNVEV (reference sequence). J gave up 6 bases and V 5 bases, and 7 bases lay outside the gene matches. The CDR3 protein is CASSVRDRGSQPQHF. For the CDR3, the DNA is TGTGCCAGCAGTGTCCGGGACAGGGGAAGTCAGCCCCAGCATTTT.

V usage is TRBV14 and J usage is TRBJ2-3; 8 nucleotides line up with TRBD2. There are 16 residues in the CDR3. Germline V gene lookup returns CDR1 SGHDN and CDR2 FVKESK. Trimming took 4 bases from V and 1 from J; bases not matched to a gene: 7. The CDR3 loop reads CASSLGGGPGTDTQYF. The CDR3 bases are TGTGCCAGCAGCCTCGGGGGGGGGCCTGGCACAGATACGCAGTATTTT. Complete variable domain (other parts from reference TRBV14 and TRBJ2-3): EAGVTQFPSHSVIEKGQTVTLRCDPISGHDNLYWYRRVMGKEIKFLLHFVKESKQDESGMPNNRFLAERTGGTYSTLKVQPAELEDSGVYFCASSLGGGPGTDTQYFGPGTRLTVL.

The chain has TRBV28 and TRBJ2-6; TRBD2 matches 7 bases. This CDR3 has 18 amino acids. Per the germline V gene, CDR1 is MDHEN and CDR2 is SYDVKM. Trimming cost V 6 bases and J 0 bases; bases outside gene matches: 11. CDR3 loop: CASRFVSGGSSGANVLTF. CDR3 DNA sequence: TGTGCCAGCAGATTCGTGTCGGGGGGAAGCTCTGGGGCCAACGTCCTGACTTTC.

The J gene is TRBJ2-2, the V gene TRBV4-3; the D gene is possibly TRBD2 (5 bases). This CDR3 region has 15 residues. Germline V gene sequence: CDR1 LGHNA, CDR2 YSLEER. Trimming removed 0 bases at V and 8 bases at J, with 13 bases between. For the CDR3, the DNA is TGCGCCAGCAGCCAAGAGTCTAGCAGTTGGGGGGAGCTGTTTTTT. This encodes CASSQESSSWGELFF.

The rearrangement uses TRBV2 and TRBJ2-1, with a weak D call TRBD2 (6 bases). The CDR3 consists of 17 residues. The germline V gene has CDR1 SNHLY and CDR2 FYNNEI. V was cut by 8 bases and J by 0 bases, with 20 bases left in between. In DNA form, the CDR3 reads TGTGCCAGCGGATTCGGGGGTGGTAAGAGCTCCTACAATGAGCAGTTCTTC. The encoded protein is CASGFGGGKSSYNEQFF. Variable domain in full (rest from reference TRBV2 and TRBJ2-1): EPEVTQTPSHQVTQMGQEVILRCVPISNHLYFYWYRQILGQKVEFLVSFYNNEISEKSEIFDDQFSVERPDGSNFTLKIRSTKLEDSAMYFCASGFGGGKSSYNEQFFGPGTRLTVL.

This chain connects TRBV5-1 to TRBJ2-7; 7 bases agree with TRBD2. Per the germline V gene, CDR1 is SGHRS and CDR2 is YFSETQ. After removal of 0 bases from V and 1 base from J, the junction contained 1 base not matched to a gene. This CDR3 contains 14 residues. The CDR3 nucleotides read TGCGCCAGCAGCTTGGTAGCGGGTTCCTACGAGCAGTACTTC. Translation gives CASSLVAGSYEQYF.

The chain recombines TRBV5-6 with TRBJ2-5; unclear D gene. CDR3 length equals 13 residues. From germline, CDR1 is SGHDT and CDR2 YYEEEE. Trimming left V 0 bases short and J 10 bases short, with 13 bases between. The CDR3 is CASSLGRNSDQYF. CDR3 nucleotides: TGTGCCAGCAGCTTGGGTCGGAACTCGGACCAGTACTTC.

The gene calls are TRBV7-9 and TRBJ2-7, with 8 nucleotides matching TRBD1. This CDR3 region has 16 residues. Looked up from germline, CDR1 is SEHNR and CDR2 is FQNEAQ (reference sequence). The ends lost 4 bases at V and 2 bases at J; junction bases unmatched: 10. CDR3 sequence reads: CASSSLQGVRPYEQYF. In nucleotides, the CDR3 is TGTGCCAGCAGCTCTTTACAGGGGGTTCGACCCTACGAGCAGTACTTC.

This chain joins TRBV19 and TRBJ1-1; D possibly corresponds to TRBD1 (6 bases). V was trimmed by 1 base and J by 5 bases, leaving 14 bases between them. CDR1 is LNHDA and CDR2 is SQIVND in the germline V gene (reference sequence). CDR3 length equals 15 residues. CDR3 residues: CASSIGRGALTEAFF. The CDR3 region has the DNA TGTGCCAGTAGTATAGGGAGGGGGGCTTTGACTGAAGCTTTCTTT.

The count of this clone is one. The genes are TRBV10-1 and TRBJ2-1; 7 bases agree with TRBD1. Germline V gives CDR1 WNHNN, CDR2 SYGVQD (reference sequence). Losses at the gene ends were 3 bases for V and 10 bases for J; bases not matched to a gene: 6. The CDR3 runs 13 residues. CDR3 DNA sequence: TGCGCCAGCAGTGATTCTAGAGGGGGCGAGCAGTTCTTC. This sequence encodes CASSDSRGGEQFF.

The gene calls are TRBV5-1 and TRBJ1-5, with a weak D call TRBD1 (5 bases). The germline V and J ends were trimmed by 2 bases and 7 bases, with 10 bases remaining between them. The CDR3 is made up of 13 amino acids. Germline CDR1 reads SGHRS; CDR2 reads YFSETQ. CDR3 sequence (DNA): TGCGCCAGCAGCTTCAGCAGGGACCAGCCCCAGCATTTT. Translation gives CASSFSRDQPQHF.

This chain uses TRBV19 with TRBJ2-3, with D possibly TRBD1 on 5 matching bases. Trimming took 1 base from V and 3 from J, leaving 11 bases between them. Germline V CDR1 and CDR2: LNHDA, SQIVND (reference sequence). The CDR3 contains 15 residues. This CDR3 reads CASSIALTVTDTQYF. CDR3 nucleotides: TGTGCCAGTAGTATAGCCTTGACAGTAACAGATACGCAGTATTTT.

This rearrangement joins TRBV11-2 to TRBJ1-1, with 7 bases fitting TRBD1. V gave up 3 bases and J gave up 1 base; unmatched junction bases: 11. From germline, CDR1 is SGHAT and CDR2 FQNNGV. This CDR3 comprises 17 residues. The CDR3 sequence is CASSFRRTGDSNTEAFF. The CDR3 region has the DNA TGTGCCAGCAGCTTCCGTAGGACAGGAGATTCGAACACTGAAGCTTTCTTT.

This chain joins TRBV19 and TRBJ1-6; D gene unclear. Germline-derived CDR1 and CDR2 are LNHDA and SQIVND (reference sequence). The CDR3 length is 13 residues. Trimming removed 7 bases from V and 6 bases from J, with 10 bases in between. CDR3 residues: CASNASPNSPLHF. Written as DNA, the CDR3 is TGTGCCAGTAACGCCAGCCCTAATTCACCCCTCCACTTT.

As for this clone: Other DNA sequences within the sample encode an identical CDR3. The chain employs TRBV3-1 (or the pseudogene TRBV3-2) and TRBJ1-1, with D possibly matching TRBD1 (6 bases). The CDR3 extends over 14 amino acids. V was cut by 2 bases and J by 5 bases, with 12 bases left in between. The germline gives CDR1 LGHDT, CDR2 YNNKEL (reference sequence). CDR3 nucleotide sequence: TGTGCCAGCAGCCAACCCGGAGGGGGAACTGAAGCTTTCTTT. Translating it yields CASSQPGGGTEAFF.

The rearrangement links TRBV27 to TRBJ2-6; a weak D match, TRBD1 (5 bases). V was clipped by 6 bases and J by 0 bases, with 15 bases between them. The CDR3 has 17 amino acids. CDR1 is MNHEY and CDR2 is SMNVEV in the germline V gene (reference sequence). CDR3 in amino acids: CASSGRQGLSGANVLTF. The DNA for the CDR3 is TGTGCCAGCAGCGGAAGGCAGGGCCTCTCTGGGGCCAACGTCCTGACTTTC.

The chain couples TRBV13 to TRBJ2-2, with D perhaps TRBD2 (6 bases). The CDR3 loop spans 16 amino acids. Germline lookup yields CDR1 PRHDT and CDR2 FYEKMQ (reference sequence). The V end lost 1 base, the J end lost 4 bases, and 13 bases lay between the germline ends. The CDR3, as DNA: TGTGCCAGCAGCTTAGACGTAGGGGAGGTCACCGGGGAGCTGTTTTTT. This gives the protein CASSLDVGEVTGELFF.

This chain uses TRBV28 with TRBJ2-7, with TRBD1 matching over 10 bases. Trimming removed 8 bases from V and 6 bases from J; junction bases left unmatched: 19. Germline V gene data show CDR1 as MDHEN and CDR2 as SYDVKM. This CDR3 is 17 amino acids long. CDR3 in DNA: TGTGCCAGCGGATCCCTGGGACAGGGGAATTTCCTTGCCGAGCAGTACTTC. It is translated as CASGSLGQGNFLAEQYF.

The gene calls are TRBV24-1 and TRBJ2-7, with TRBD1 matching over 10 bases. CDR1 KGHDR and CDR2 SFDVKD come from the germline V gene. The trim removed 2 bases at V and 4 bases at J, leaving 10 bases unmatched. CDR3 length equals 17 residues. The CDR3 loop is CATSDSGQGPVGYEQYF. CDR3 in DNA: TGTGCCACCAGTGATTCGGGACAGGGGCCCGTGGGGTACGAGCAGTACTTC.